The rows below give T cell receptor beta chains drawn from one sample of a study of cytomegalovirus exposure and HLA in healthy donors. The repertoire was sequenced with immunoSEQ multiplex PCR; TCRdb's copy has only in-frame clones and lacks some. This sample carries 200,000 to 250,000 clones, 75% to 85% of them seen once, and the ten largest clones take roughly 2.6%. The sequenced material came from PBMCs. The receptors derive from a woman between 55 and 75 years old in good health and CMV-seropositive. The CDR3 runs from the conserved cysteine through the conserved F or W. A D gene is named only where the DNA matches it firmly. Some rows have no size entry. The others give once, few or many, or a class for an expanded clone.

abundance	v_gene	d_gene	j_gene	CDR3nt	CDR3aa
NA	TRBV5-1	NA	TRBJ1-2	TGCGCCAGCAGCTTGGAGTCAGGGAACTATGGCTACACCTTC	CASSLESGNYGYTF
NA	TRBV6-5	NA	TRBJ1-1	TGTGCCTGCGGGGGGACCTCGGGAAACACTGAAGCTTTCTTT	CACGGTSGNTEAFF
once	TRBV7-6	TRBD2	TRBJ2-1	TGTGCCAGCAGCTTTGAGGCGGGGGGGCCAAGTGAGCAGTTCTTC	CASSFEAGGPSEQFF
NA	TRBV5-6	TRBD1	TRBJ2-7	TGTGCCAGCAGCCGTTCCGGGACAGGAACGTACGAGCAGTACTTC	CASSRSGTGTYEQYF
NA	TRBV4-1	TRBD1	TRBJ1-2	TGCGCCAGCAGCCAAGGGGGCTGGGACAGGGTATTTAATGGCTACACCTTC	CASSQGGWDRVFNGYTF
NA	TRBV9	NA	TRBJ1-3	TGTGCCAGCAGCGTAGTGTCACAAGGAAACACCATATATTTT	CASSVVSQGNTIYF
NA	TRBV27	NA	TRBJ1-1	TGTGCCAGCAGTTTCTCCGACAGCTCTGAAGCTTTCTTT	CASSFSDSSEAFF
NA	TRBV10-1	TRBD1	TRBJ2-7	TGCGCCAGCACGAGTTTCGGACAGGGGAACGAGCAGTACTTC	CASTSFGQGNEQYF
few	TRBV5-1	TRBD1	TRBJ1-2	TGCGCCAGCCGCCCGGGGACAGGGGGTAACTATGGCTACACCTTC	CASRPGTGGNYGYTF
NA	TRBV5-6	NA	TRBJ2-7	TGTGCCAGCAGCTTCTTATCCGAGCAGTACTTC	CASSFLSEQYF
NA	TRBV13	NA	TRBJ2-3	TGTGCCAGCAGCTTGAGAAGCACAGATACGCAGTATTTT	CASSLRSTDTQYF
NA	TRBV6-5	NA	TRBJ1-5	TGTGCCAGCAGAAACCCCGAGGGGCCCCAGCATTTT	CASRNPEGPQHF
NA	TRBV6-6	TRBD2	TRBJ2-1	TGTGCCAGCCGAACGAGCGGGAGATTCGGTGAGCAGTTCTTC	CASRTSGRFGEQFF
NA	TRBV30	TRBD2	TRBJ2-3	TGTGCCTGGAGACTAGCGGGAGGGGTGGATACGCAGTATTTT	CAWRLAGGVDTQYF
once	TRBV19	TRBD2	TRBJ2-7	TGTGCCAGTCGCCCGACTAGCGGGAGTTACCACGAGCAGTACTTC	CASRPTSGSYHEQYF
NA	TRBV5-1	NA	TRBJ2-5	TGCGCCAGCAGCTTGGCACAGGGACCCGAGACCCAGTACTTC	CASSLAQGPETQYF
once	TRBV28	TRBD2	TRBJ2-5	TGTGCCAGCAGCCCGGGATGGACTAGCGGGGGGTGGGAGACCCAGTACTTC	CASSPGWTSGGWETQYF
NA	TRBV4-1	TRBD1	TRBJ1-5	TGCGCCAGCAGCCAAGATCCCTTGAGGGGGCTGAAGAATCAGCCCCAGCATTTT	CASSQDPLRGLKNQPQHF
NA	TRBV27	NA	TRBJ1-1	TGTGCCAGCAGTGAAATCAGGGGTTCCATGAACACTGAAGCTTTCTTT	CASSEIRGSMNTEAFF
NA	TRBV19	NA	TRBJ1-1	TGTGCCAGTAGCTCCAGGGTGGGGAACACTGAAGCTTTCTTT	CASSSRVGNTEAFF
NA	TRBV28	NA	TRBJ1-2	TGTGCCAGCAGTATTGGACTGCGCAACTATGGCTACACCTTC	CASSIGLRNYGYTF
once	TRBV4-1	TRBD1	TRBJ2-2	TGCGCCAGCAGCCACCCACAGGGGGCGGGCGGGGAGCTGTTTTTT	CASSHPQGAGGELFF
few	TRBV28	NA	TRBJ1-4	TGTGCCAGCCGGGGGACGGATGCAACTAATGAAAAACTGTTTTTT	CASRGTDATNEKLFF
NA	TRBV7-2	NA	TRBJ2-7	TGTGCCAGCAGCTTAGGCCGGGTCGCCTACGAGCAGTACTTC	CASSLGRVAYEQYF
NA	TRBV5-1	NA	TRBJ2-7	TGCGCCAGCAGCTTGGACACAGCCTACGAGCAGTACTTC	CASSLDTAYEQYF
NA	TRBV19	NA	TRBJ1-6	TGTGCCAGTAGTATAGGGTCAGGATCCCAACCACCCCTCCACTTT	CASSIGSGSQPPLHF
NA	TRBV6-5	NA	TRBJ1-5	TGTGCCAGCAGCCCCCAGCGGGGGGCTTTTCAGCCCCAGCATTTT	CASSPQRGAFQPQHF
NA	TRBV6-5	NA	TRBJ2-3	TGTGCCAGCAGTTACTCGGTGGGAGCGCTTGTTCCGCAGTATTTT	CASSYSVGALVPQYF
NA	TRBV10-3	TRBD2	TRBJ2-5	TGTGCCATCTTAAGAAGCGGGGGTGTTCAAGAGACCCAGTACTTC	CAILRSGGVQETQYF
NA	TRBV10-3	NA	TRBJ2-7	TGTGCCATCAGTGAGTCCGAGTACGAGCAGTACTTC	CAISESEYEQYF
NA	TRBV18	TRBD1	TRBJ1-4	TGTGCCAGCTCGCGGGACAGCTTCAATGAAAAACTGTTTTTT	CASSRDSFNEKLFF